The 18 T cell receptor beta chains below come from one sample, sequenced in a study of blood T cell repertoires in COVID-19. Produced via immunoSEQ multiplex PCR; TCRdb's table is partial and in-frame only. This sample yields under 250,000 clones, of which 80% to 90% are seen a single time; around 5% belongs to the top ten. Sequenced input: peripheral blood. All receptors come from an older woman with acute or convalescent COVID-19.

V is TRBV10-3 and J is TRBJ2-7; D is possibly TRBD1 (7 bases). Deletions cut 2 bases from V and 2 bases from J, with 13 bases between. Germline loops: CDR1 ENHRY, CDR2 SYGVKD. CDR3 length: 15 amino acids. DNA of the CDR3: TGTGCCATCAGTGAGACAGGGGAGGCTACCTACGAGCAGTACTTC. Amino acid sequence: CAISETGEATYEQYF.

The chain has TRBV20-1 and TRBJ1-2; no definite D call. The germline V and J ends were trimmed by 6 bases and 2 bases, with 13 bases remaining between them. Germline lookup yields CDR1 DFQATT and CDR2 SNEGSKA (reference sequence). The length of the CDR3 is 13 residues. As DNA, the CDR3 is TGCAGTGCCAGTCATCGGAGGAACTATGGCTACACCTTC. Protein product: CSASHRRNYGYTF.

The chain joins TRBV19 to TRBJ1-2; D is undetermined. CDR1 is LNHDA, CDR2 SQIVND, per germline (reference sequence). This CDR3 comprises 15 residues. Trimming removed 1 base from V and 4 bases from J, with 13 bases in between. DNA of the CDR3: TGTGCCAGTAGTATAGCAGGCCAGTCTTCCTATGGCTACACCTTC. Protein product: CASSIAGQSSYGYTF.

This clone has only one observation. The V and J genes are TRBV6-6 and TRBJ2-1; 7 bases line up with TRBD1. The CDR3 spans 16 residues. The germline gives CDR1 MNHNY, CDR2 SVGAGI (reference sequence). J gave up 6 bases and V 6 bases, and 14 bases lay outside the gene matches. The CDR3 region has the DNA TGTGCCAGCAGCCTAGTCCGGGACAGAGACTTCAATGAGCAGTTCTTC. It codes for CASSLVRDRDFNEQFF.

The chain recombines TRBV11-3 with TRBJ2-3, with 7 bases identical to TRBD1. Germline V gives CDR1 SGHNT, CDR2 YENEEA. Losses at the gene ends were 5 bases for V and 0 bases for J; bases not matched to a gene: 5. This CDR3 has 15 residues. CDR3 sequence: CASSLQGSSTDTQYF. Here the CDR3 DNA reads TGTGCCAGCAGCCTACAGGGGTCTAGCACAGATACGCAGTATTTT.

J is TRBJ1-2 and V is TRBV12-3 or TRBV12-4, with D possibly matching TRBD1 (5 bases). The V end lost 5 bases, the J end lost 7 bases, and 14 bases lay between the germline ends. This CDR3 spans 13 amino acids. In DNA form, the CDR3 reads TGTGCCAGCAGTCAGGGAGGAATAGGTGGCTACACCTTC. Residues: CASSQGGIGGYTF.

Only one count was recorded for this clone. The chain links TRBV19 to TRBJ1-2; TRBD1 agrees at 11 bases. The junction had 7 bases not matched to a gene; V was cut back by 5 bases and J by 5 bases. The CDR3 runs to 15 residues. Germline lookup yields CDR1 LNHDA and CDR2 SQIVND (reference sequence). The CDR3 DNA sequence: TGTGCCAGTAGTGCCGGGACAGGGGGGGGATATGGCTACACCTTC. It is translated as CASSAGTGGGYGYTF.

The rearrangement uses TRBV24-1 and TRBJ2-3; 10 bases match TRBD2. The CDR3 is made up of 16 amino acids. CDR1 KGHDR and CDR2 SFDVKD come from the germline V gene. The V gene end was trimmed by 6 bases and the J gene end by 3 bases; junction bases not matched to a gene: 8. CDR3 coding DNA: TGTGCCACCAGTCCTAATCTAGCGGGGGTTACAGATACGCAGTATTTT. Amino acid sequence: CATSPNLAGVTDTQYF.

Only one count was recorded for this clone. CDR3 region: CASSELGQGMSEAFF. CDR3 sequence (DNA): TGTGCCAGCAGTGAATTAGGACAGGGTATGTCTGAAGCTTTCTTT. The chain is built from TRBV6-1 and TRBJ1-1, with 8 bases fitting TRBD1. The CDR3 has 15 amino acids. Germline V gene lookup returns CDR1 MNHNS and CDR2 SASEGT. V shed 2 bases, J shed 6 bases, and the junction held 8 bases outside the gene matches.

The chain employs TRBV18 and TRBJ1-3; TRBD1 is a possible D gene (5 bases). The CDR3 has 15 residues. Trimming shortened V by 0 bases and J by 1 base, and 7 bases separated the two germline ends. From germline, CDR1 is KGHSH and CDR2 LQKENI. Written as DNA, the CDR3 is TGTGCCAGCTCACCACCGGGGGGATCTGGAAACACCATATATTTT. Its protein is CASSPPGGSGNTIYF.

This clone appeared a single time. The chain carries TRBV7-2 and TRBJ1-2; tentative D call: TRBD1 (5 bases). The CDR3 contains 15 residues. The ends were cut back, 2 bases at V and 4 bases at J, with 14 bases in the middle. The germline gives CDR1 SGHTA, CDR2 FQGNSA. The CDR3 region has the DNA TGTGCCAGCAGCTTAAACCGGGACTCCCCCTATGGCTACACCTTC. Its translation is CASSLNRDSPYGYTF.

CDR3 nucleotides: TGTGCCAGCAGCTTATCCCGCGGACAGCCCCAGCATTTT. Residues: CASSLSRGQPQHF. The chain carries TRBV7-2 and TRBJ1-5; no clear D. V lost 2 bases and J 7 bases, leaving 9 bases between the germline ends. Germline CDR1 is SGHTA and CDR2 is FQGNSA. CDR3 length equals 13 residues. Looking up the rest from reference TRBV7-2 and TRBJ1-5 gives the full variable domain: GAGVSQSPSNKVTEKGKDVELRCDPISGHTALYWYRQSLGQGLEFLIYFQGNSAPDKSGLPSDRFSAERTGGSVSTLTIQRTQQEDSAVYLCASSLSRGQPQHFGDGTRLSIL.

Only one count was recorded for this clone. The chain uses TRBV28 and TRBJ1-1; D is ambiguous. Germline assignment: CDR1 MDHEN and CDR2 SYDVKM. The CDR3 sequence is 13 residues long. V was shortened by 8 bases and J by 0 bases, with 10 bases between the two germline ends. The CDR3, as DNA: TGTGCCAGCTGGTCGGAGATGAACACTGAAGCTTTCTTT. Translated: CASWSEMNTEAFF.

The chain recombines TRBV5-1 with TRBJ2-3, with 7 bases lining up with TRBD1. Looked up from germline, CDR1 is SGHRS and CDR2 is YFSETQ. The CDR3 extends over 16 amino acids. After removal of 0 bases from V and 2 bases from J, the junction contained 6 bases not matched to a gene. The CDR3: CASSLGTGSTTDTQYF. The CDR3 DNA follows: TGCGCCAGCAGCTTGGGGACAGGCAGCACCACAGATACGCAGTATTTT.

The chain combines TRBV6-5 with TRBJ2-7; 9 positions agree with TRBD2. The CDR3 extends over 15 amino acids. Looked up from germline, CDR1 is MNHEY and CDR2 is SVGAGI. Trimming took 8 bases from V and 2 from J; bases not matched to a gene: 10. The CDR3 DNA sequence: TGTGCCAGCTCTTCTCCTAGCGGGGTAACCTACGAGCAGTACTTC. It is translated as CASSSPSGVTYEQYF.

The rearrangement uses TRBV19 and TRBJ1-2, with 8 bases aligning to TRBD1. Trimming took 6 bases from V and 5 from J; bases not matched to a gene: 5. CDR3 length equals 13 residues. Germline CDR1 is LNHDA and CDR2 is SQIVND (reference sequence). CDR3: CASRADRAYGYTF. As DNA, the CDR3 is TGTGCCAGTAGAGCGGACAGGGCTTATGGCTACACCTTC.

The CDR3 is CASRTVNNQPQHF. CDR3 sequence (DNA): TGTGCCAGCAGGACAGTTAACAATCAGCCCCAGCATTTT. This sequence joins TRBV6-5 and TRBJ1-5, with a tentative D call TRBD1 (5 bases). Germline values: CDR1 MNHEY, CDR2 SVGAGI. This CDR3 contains 13 residues. Trimming left V 6 bases short and J 3 bases short, with 9 bases between.

The V call is TRBV10-3, the J call TRBJ2-5; the D is unclear. The CDR3 loop spans 14 amino acids. Between the trimmed V and J ends, which lost 7 bases and 0 bases, there was a span of 12 bases. Germline CDR1 ENHRY, CDR2 SYGVKD. In nucleotides, the CDR3 is TGTGCCATCAAATCCAGGTCGGACCAAGAGACCCAGTACTTC. Its translation: CAIKSRSDQETQYF.